The present TCR beta chain was sequenced within a study of CD8+ T cells in alopecia areata. Overall study: Affected scalp percentage determined the severity score of treated patients. Findings and limits, study-wide: Normal skin's resident alphabeta T cells are sequenced alongside lesional scalp T cells.

This sample's treatment: oral pan-JAK inhibitor, 5-10 mg twice daily. Peripheral blood, together with lesional scalp punch biopsies, was collected from alopecia areata patients. The V end was cut by 4 bases, the J end by 2 bases, with 8 bases between. The CDR3 spans 13 residues. Germline assignment: CDR1 SGHTA and CDR2 FQGTGA. This clone came up once. Its antigen is not known. Following extraction, RNA underwent reverse transcription to cDNA, which served as the sequencing template. Profiled with immunoSEQ multiplex PCR; TCRdb holds only in-frame clones, not every one. This repertoire shows 80,000 or so clones, roughly 70% found once; its top ten account for 23%.

This sequence originates from a human donor with alopecia areata. This chain joins TRBV7-3 and TRBJ1-1; D uncertain. Sequenced material: CD8+ T cells sorted from blood, taken at week 24, from a patient treated with tofacitinib. The CDR3 here is CASSSWRNTEAFF. CDR3 DNA: TGTGCCAGCAGCTCTTGGAGAAACACTGAAGCTTTCTTT.